These T cell receptor beta chains were read from a single sample in a study of Tregs in tolerant kidney transplant recipients. Clones were read by immunoSEQ multiplex PCR, and TCRdb kept only the in-frame ones, dropping some. The repertoire holds more than 70,000 clones, 90% to 95% seen once, with around 1.5% in the top ten. This sample comprised CD4+ T cells from blood (PBMCs), obtained 24 months after the transplant. These receptors originate from a human patient who received a combined kidney and bone marrow transplant. Some T cells here may be from the graft donor. CDR3s include the opening cysteine and the closing phenylalanine or tryptophan. A D gene is named only where the DNA matches it firmly. Part of the rows lack a size; the others show once, few, many or a class for expanded clones.

clone size	CDR3 length	V gene	J gene	D gene	CDR3 protein	CDR3 DNA
once	12	TRBV30	TRBJ2-5	TRBD1	CAGTGEGLGQYF	TGTGCCGGGACAGGGGAGGGTCTTGGCCAGTACTTC
.	19	TRBV9	TRBJ2-6	.	CASSVVEDFPSSGANVLTF	TGTGCCAGCAGCGTAGTCGAAGACTTCCCTTCCTCTGGGGCCAACGTCCTGACTTTC
.	14	TRBV25-1	TRBJ1-2	TRBD1	CASSEFRGRGGYTF	TGTGCCAGCAGCGAATTTAGGGGGCGGGGAGGCTACACCTTC
.	13	TRBV30	TRBJ1-4	.	CAWSVLGGEKLFF	TGTGCCTGGAGTGTACTAGGAGGGGAAAAACTGTTTTTT
.	16	TRBV5-1	TRBJ2-3	.	CASSLAGGEGTDTQYF	TGCGCCAGCAGCTTGGCCGGGGGAGAAGGCACAGATACGCAGTATTTT
.	15	TRBV7-9	TRBJ2-3	.	CASSFVAASTDTQYF	TGTGCCAGCAGCTTCGTGGCGGCAAGCACAGATACGCAGTATTTT
.	19	TRBV4-1	TRBJ2-3	TRBD1	CASRDDRGRKSPNTDTQYF	TGCGCCAGCAGGGACGACAGGGGGCGCAAGTCACCTAACACAGATACGCAGTATTTT
.	15	TRBV5-4	TRBJ1-6	TRBD1	CASSTTGDGSSPLHF	TGTGCCAGCAGCACGACAGGGGACGGGAGCTCACCCCTCCACTTT
few	19	TRBV7-2	TRBJ1-1	TRBD1	CASSLAYHRGGFTNTEAFF	TGTGCCAGCAGCTTAGCGTATCACAGGGGGGGATTTACGAACACTGAAGCTTTCTTT
.	13	TRBV6-5	TRBJ2-4	.	CASSLRRAGNQYF	TGTGCCAGCAGTCTCCGACGAGCAGGGAACCAGTACTTC
.	13	TRBV29-1	TRBJ1-5	.	CSVVYGGNQPQHF	TGCAGCGTTGTATACGGTGGCAATCAGCCCCAGCATTTT
.	15	TRBV4-1	TRBJ2-1	TRBD2	CASSPSSGRWNEQFF	TGCGCCAGCAGCCCCTCTAGCGGGAGGTGGAATGAGCAGTTCTTC
.	15	TRBV11-3	TRBJ1-1	TRBD1	CASSLTGVGGTEAFF	TGTGCCAGCAGCTTGACAGGGGTAGGAGGGACTGAAGCTTTCTTT
.	14	TRBV9	TRBJ2-5	.	CASSVGRLGETQYF	TGTGCCAGCAGCGTAGGAAGACTAGGAGAGACCCAGTACTTC
.	13	TRBV19	TRBJ1-1	TRBD1	CASSAGGFTEAFF	TGTGCCAGTAGCGCAGGGGGGTTCACTGAAGCTTTCTTT
.	12	TRBV10-1	TRBJ2-7	.	CASSAPGYEQYF	TGCGCCAGCAGCGCCCCCGGCTACGAGCAGTACTTC
.	13	TRBV19	TRBJ1-1	.	CASSIDLRTQAFF	TGTGCCAGTAGTATAGATCTTCGGACACAAGCTTTCTTT
once	13	TRBV19	TRBJ2-1	.	CASTPDSYNEQFF	TGTGCCAGTACTCCGGACAGCTACAATGAGCAGTTCTTC
.	17	TRBV4-2	TRBJ1-1	.	CASSQDKKGRGNTEAFF	TGTGCCAGCAGCCAAGATAAGAAGGGGAGGGGGAACACTGAAGCTTTCTTT
.	14	TRBV6-6	TRBJ1-2	TRBD1	CASTPWDREYGYTF	TGTGCCAGCACCCCGTGGGACAGGGAATATGGCTACACCTTC
.	14	TRBV6-1	TRBJ2-7	TRBD1	CASSVETGSYEQYF	TGTGCCAGCAGTGTCGAGACAGGGTCCTACGAGCAGTACTTC
.	13	TRBV5-4	TRBJ2-5	.	CASSPGVGETQYF	TGTGCCAGCAGCCCGGGAGTGGGAGAGACCCAGTACTTC
.	14	TRBV10-3	TRBJ1-2	TRBD1	CAISGTGKLHGYTF	TGTGCCATCAGTGGGACAGGGAAGCTCCATGGCTACACCTTC
.	13	TRBV30	TRBJ2-1	.	CAWVSAESGEQFF	TGTGCCTGGGTCTCTGCGGAATCTGGTGAGCAGTTCTTC
few	16	TRBV21-1	TRBJ1-2	.	CASSQINRGRYYGYTF	TGTGCCAGCAGCCAAATCAACAGGGGGAGGTACTATGGCTACACCTTC
.	14	TRBV30	TRBJ1-1	.	CAWMARLIGTEAFF	TGTGCCTGGATGGCCCGGCTTATCGGGACTGAAGCTTTCTTT
.	14	TRBV30	TRBJ1-1	TRBD1	CAWAPGQWNTEAFF	TGTGCCTGGGCCCCGGGACAGTGGAACACTGAAGCTTTCTTT
.	14	TRBV6-4	TRBJ2-7	.	CASRPGVILYEQYF	TGTGCCAGCCGCCCGGGTGTTATATTATACGAGCAGTACTTC
.	15	TRBV2	TRBJ2-2	.	CASSWIARNTGELFF	TGTGCCAGCAGTTGGATAGCGCGGAACACCGGGGAGCTGTTTTTT
once	16	TRBV7-2	TRBJ2-3	.	CASSFFSGPSTDTQYF	TGTGCCAGCAGCTTCTTTAGCGGACCTAGCACAGATACGCAGTATTTT
.	13	TRBV7-6	TRBJ1-5	.	CASSSSRDQPQHF	TGTGCCAGCAGCTCGAGCAGGGATCAGCCCCAGCATTTT
.	15	TRBV7-2	TRBJ2-3	TRBD2	CASGLAGGYTDTQYF	TGTGCCAGCGGACTGGCGGGGGGTTACACAGATACGCAGTATTTT
.	13	TRBV2	TRBJ2-1	TRBD1	CASSEDRGNEQFF	TGTGCCAGCAGTGAAGACAGGGGGAATGAGCAGTTCTTC
once	15	TRBV5-1	TRBJ2-1	.	CASSFIQGSKNEQFF	TGCGCCAGCAGCTTTATTCAGGGGTCGAAGAATGAGCAGTTCTTC
.	12	TRBV7-9	TRBJ1-2	.	CASSKEDYGYTF	TGTGCCAGCAGCAAAGAGGACTATGGCTACACCTTC
.	12	TRBV10-2	TRBJ2-1	.	CASSGGRTEQFF	TGCGCCAGCTCCGGAGGTAGGACTGAGCAGTTCTTC
.	17	TRBV9	TRBJ2-1	TRBD1	CASPQGVALSSYNEQFF	TGTGCCAGCCCGCAGGGGGTAGCGCTAAGCTCCTACAATGAGCAGTTCTTC
.	15	TRBV15	TRBJ2-3	.	CATSRGFQGIDTQYF	TGTGCCACCAGCAGAGGCTTTCAGGGGATAGATACGCAGTATTTT
.	13	TRBV7-2	TRBJ1-4	.	CASSLRGGGKLFF	TGTGCCAGCAGTCTTAGGGGGGGCGGGAAACTGTTTTTT
.	13	TRBV19	TRBJ2-1	TRBD1	CASNQGDYNEQFF	TGTGCCAGTAACCAGGGGGACTACAATGAGCAGTTCTTC
few	13	TRBV27	TRBJ1-1	.	CASSPRGDTEAFF	TGTGCCAGCAGTCCCCGGGGGGACACTGAAGCTTTCTTT
.	16	TRBV14	TRBJ2-2	.	CASSRYGGTQSGELFF	TGTGCCAGCAGTCGGTATGGCGGGACGCAGAGTGGGGAGCTGTTTTTT
.	15	TRBV4-3	TRBJ2-7	.	CASSPDDSDSYEQYF	TGCGCCAGCAGCCCAGACGATAGCGACTCCTACGAGCAGTACTTC
.	15	TRBV29-1	TRBJ1-6	TRBD1	CSVRDRAFGNSPLHF	TGCAGCGTAAGGGACAGGGCGTTTGGAAATTCACCCCTCCACTTT
.	11	TRBV20-1	TRBJ1-2	.	CSATSSRGYTF	TGCAGTGCTACGTCGTCTAGGGGCTACACCTTC
once	16	TRBV5-1	TRBJ2-5	.	CASSLGQTSIQETQYF	TGCGCCAGCAGCTTGGGACAGACCTCGATTCAAGAGACCCAGTACTTC
.	18	TRBV4-1	TRBJ1-2	TRBD1	CASSREGSTGGAGYGYTF	TGCGCCAGCAGCCGAGAAGGGTCCACAGGGGGCGCTGGCTATGGCTACACCTTC
.	15	TRBV6-6	TRBJ1-6	TRBD1	CASSYWDRVNSPLHF	TGTGCCAGCAGTTACTGGGACAGGGTAAATTCACCCCTCCACTTT
.	13	TRBV30	TRBJ1-5	.	CAWSGSPDQPQHF	TGTGCCTGGAGTGGAAGTCCAGATCAGCCCCAGCATTTT
.	16	TRBV9	TRBJ2-3	.	CASSVSVGSDGLAQYF	TGTGCCAGCAGCGTATCCGTGGGTAGTGACGGGTTGGCGCAGTATTTT